Following are 5 T cell receptor beta chains from one sample sequenced in a study of blood T cell repertoires in COVID-19. Assay used: immunoSEQ multiplex PCR; TCRdb lists only in-frame clones, some missing. The sample has nearly 110,000 clones, roughly 90% seen once; the top ten hold 4% to 6%. The sample consisted of peripheral blood. Receptors were obtained from a man aged 35-49 years with active or convalescent COVID-19.

This chain links TRBV4-1 with TRBJ2-2; tentative D call: TRBD2 (7 bases). Germline loops: CDR1 MGHRA, CDR2 YSYEKL. The CDR3 sequence is 16 residues long. Between the trimmed V and J ends, which lost 0 bases and 0 bases, there was a span of 8 bases. The CDR3 nucleotides read TGCGCCAGCAGCCAAGAAGGGGGGGCGAACACCGGGGAGCTGTTTTTT. Amino acids: CASSQEGGANTGELFF.

The chain recombines TRBV6-5 with TRBJ1-2; D gene ambiguous. V was shortened by 4 bases and J by 0 bases, with 12 bases between the two germline ends. Germline V gene data show CDR1 as MNHEY and CDR2 as SVGAGI. This CDR3 has 15 residues. The CDR3 DNA follows: TGTGCCAGCAGTTCTGGGAGCCAAGCTAACTATGGCTACACCTTC. Protein product: CASSSGSQANYGYTF.

V usage is TRBV6-2 or TRBV6-3 and J usage is TRBJ2-1; 8 bases line up with TRBD2. The CDR3 totals 18 residues. Germline assignment: CDR1 MNHEY and CDR2 SVGEGT. V shed 2 bases, J shed 0 bases, and the junction held 9 bases outside the gene matches. The CDR3 DNA reads as TGTGCCAGCAGTTACGTTCGGTCTAGCGGGCGCTCCTACAATGAGCAGTTCTTC. Residues: CASSYVRSSGRSYNEQFF.

This clone was seen a few times. The chain joins TRBV11-2 to TRBJ2-1, with 7 bases fitting TRBD1. The CDR3 has 17 amino acids. Trimming cost V 5 bases and J 1 base; bases outside gene matches: 11. Germline assignment: CDR1 SGHAT and CDR2 FQNNGV. The CDR3 sequence is CASSPGRLRGSYNEQFF. In nucleotides, the CDR3 is TGTGCCAGCAGCCCAGGCAGGCTCAGGGGGTCCTACAATGAGCAGTTCTTC.

This rearrangement joins TRBV10-3 to TRBJ1-3; 8 nucleotides agree with TRBD1. Looked up from germline, CDR1 is ENHRY and CDR2 is SYGVKD. This CDR3 has 13 amino acids. V lost 10 bases and J lost 4; bases outside the gene matches: 6. The CDR3 region is CATSGQDGNTIYF. CDR3 sequence (DNA): TGTGCCACTTCGGGACAGGACGGAAACACCATATATTTT.